These T cell receptor beta chains were read from a single sample in a study of T cells after yellow fever vaccination. Each CDR3 protein gets one entry after TCRdb re-called the 5' RACE reads with MiXCR. The sample includes some 300,000 distinct CDR3 sequences, roughly 10% of them seen just once. The sample consisted of CD4+ T cells sorted from PBMCs, taken 45 days after the yellow fever booster vaccination. The receptor set was obtained from a young man who received the YFV17D yellow fever vaccine. The conserved cysteine and the conserved F or W are not part of the CDR3 here. Fields, in order: V gene, J gene, CDR3 protein.

v_gene: TRBV19
j_gene: TRBJ1-1
CDR3aa: ASKAGMNTEAF

v_gene: TRBV3-1
j_gene: TRBJ2-5
CDR3aa: ASSQARETQY

v_gene: TRBV12-3/TRBV12-4
j_gene: TRBJ2-2
CDR3aa: ASSAQSSGELF

v_gene: TRBV6-6
j_gene: TRBJ2-3
CDR3aa: ASIWGASTDTQY

v_gene: TRBV7-2
j_gene: TRBJ1-6
CDR3aa: ASSRPGVSPLH

v_gene: TRBV20-1
j_gene: TRBJ1-5
CDR3aa: SASWQGNQPQH

v_gene: TRBV7-9
j_gene: TRBJ2-5
CDR3aa: ASSRDRGLQETQY

v_gene: TRBV20-1
j_gene: TRBJ2-7
CDR3aa: SASRLVGEQY

v_gene: TRBV6-6
j_gene: TRBJ1-1
CDR3aa: ASSRETAKNGAEAF

v_gene: TRBV7-3
j_gene: TRBJ2-2
CDR3aa: ASSPGVPTGELF

v_gene: TRBV7-2
j_gene: TRBJ2-3
CDR3aa: ASSYREDTQY

v_gene: TRBV5-1
j_gene: TRBJ1-2
CDR3aa: ASSSTGDYGYT

v_gene: TRBV27
j_gene: TRBJ1-5
CDR3aa: ASSLGQGGSQPQH

v_gene: TRBV28
j_gene: TRBJ1-1
CDR3aa: ASSFSVKAEAF

v_gene: TRBV7-2
j_gene: TRBJ2-2
CDR3aa: ASSLAGQGLAGELF

v_gene: TRBV7-9
j_gene: TRBJ1-5
CDR3aa: ASSSYGNQNQPQH

v_gene: TRBV7-3
j_gene: TRBJ1-1
CDR3aa: ASSLGSRNTEAF

v_gene: TRBV5-1
j_gene: TRBJ1-1
CDR3aa: ASSVVTGTHTEAF

v_gene: TRBV7-2
j_gene: TRBJ1-2
CDR3aa: ASSFPDNYGYT

v_gene: TRBV6-5
j_gene: TRBJ2-6
CDR3aa: ASSTGTPSGANVLT

v_gene: TRBV7-3
j_gene: TRBJ2-5
CDR3aa: ASSLTGGIYQETQY

v_gene: TRBV5-1
j_gene: TRBJ2-7
CDR3aa: ASRPDRNEQY

v_gene: TRBV20-1
j_gene: TRBJ2-7
CDR3aa: SARPPGQRYEQY

v_gene: TRBV20-1
j_gene: TRBJ1-2
CDR3aa: SAASPDRSANYGYT

v_gene: TRBV6-2/TRBV6-3
j_gene: TRBJ2-2
CDR3aa: ASSYSDAGPGELF

v_gene: TRBV5-4
j_gene: TRBJ2-7
CDR3aa: ASSSQRGAREQY

v_gene: TRBV21-1
j_gene: TRBJ2-7
CDR3aa: ASSKASYEQY

v_gene: TRBV7-2
j_gene: TRBJ1-4
CDR3aa: ASSLALRRGEKLF

v_gene: TRBV7-2
j_gene: TRBJ2-2
CDR3aa: ASSLSRNPGELF